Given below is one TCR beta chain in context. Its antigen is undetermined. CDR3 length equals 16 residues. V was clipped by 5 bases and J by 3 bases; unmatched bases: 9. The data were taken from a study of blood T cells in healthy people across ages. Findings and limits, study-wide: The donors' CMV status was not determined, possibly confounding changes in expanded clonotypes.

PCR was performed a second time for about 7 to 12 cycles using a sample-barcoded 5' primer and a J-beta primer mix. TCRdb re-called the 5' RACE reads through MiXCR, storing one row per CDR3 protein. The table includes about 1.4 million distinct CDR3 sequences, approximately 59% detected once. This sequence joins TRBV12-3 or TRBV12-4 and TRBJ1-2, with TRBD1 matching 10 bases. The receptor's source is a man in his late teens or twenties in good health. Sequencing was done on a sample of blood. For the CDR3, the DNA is TGTGCCAGCAGTCCCAAGACAGGGGGCGGATACTATGGCTACACCTTC. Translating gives CASSPKTGGGYYGYTF.